This T cell receptor beta chain is drawn from a study of blood T cell repertoires in COVID-19. About the study: PBMCs, B-cell-depleted T cells, or T cells were the source of the cDNA or gDNA that made up the material.

Authors' analysis steps: Amplification of reference gene primers provided the estimated nucleated cell counts. The data were produced by immunoSEQ multiplex PCR, yet TCRdb's version contains in-frame clones alone and is incomplete. V and J calls and clone size follow that table, whereas D and trimming were derived from the DNA. Of 150,000 or so clones listed, approximately 86% were seen once; the top ten hold 15% to 20%. Recruitment covered about two dozen US areas and drew participants whose ages spanned about 18 to 95 years. In Cohort 3, a recovered donor had either two negative PCRs, clearance, or symptom resolution. Germline V CDR1 and CDR2: MNHEY, SMNVEV (reference sequence). This CDR3 region has 15 residues. V lost 5 bases to trimming and J lost 2 bases; unmatched junction nucleotides: 5.

Sample: PBMCs or T cells enriched from blood (not recorded which). The V and J genes are TRBV27 and TRBJ2-3, with 9 nucleotides matching TRBD2. The receptor was isolated from a man aged 60 to 69 who had recovered from COVID-19. CDR3 nucleotides: TGTGCCAGCAGTGGACTAGCGCTTATCACAGATACGCAGTATTTT. This codes for CASSGLALITDTQYF.